These 16 T cell receptor beta chains originate from one sample sequenced in a study of T-cell memory formation after mild COVID-19. MiXCR was run by TCRdb on the 5' RACE reads, yielding one entry per CDR3 protein. Found here are approximately 300,000 distinct CDR3 sequences, roughly 15% of them singletons; the top ten hold about a fifth. The sample taken for sequencing was PBMCs or a T cell subset sorted from them (not recorded which). These TCRs come from a man aged 18 to 30 who had mild COVID-19 (a few samples of this study predate the infection). Cell type and time point are not known.

In this sample, this clonotype turned up a few times. The chain combines TRBV5-5 with TRBJ1-6; D gene uncertain. This CDR3 comprises 14 residues. CDR1 is SGHKS, CDR2 YYEKEE, per germline (reference sequence). The V gene lost 1 base and the J gene lost 11 bases, with 13 bases spanning the gap. The CDR3 region is CASSLSDPWAPLHF. The DNA of the CDR3 is TGTGCCAGCAGCTTGTCGGACCCTTGGGCACCCCTCCACTTT.

This rearrangement joins TRBV4-2 to TRBJ2-3, with D uncertain. In germline, CDR1 is LGHNA, CDR2 YNFKEQ. This CDR3 contains 16 residues. Deletions cut 0 bases from V and 0 bases from J, with 10 bases between. The CDR3 nucleotides read TGTGCCAGCAGCCAAGAATCCCAGAGCAGCACAGATACGCAGTATTTT. It specifies CASSQESQSSTDTQYF.

The chain couples TRBV20-1 to TRBJ1-2; 8 nucleotides line up with TRBD1. The V and J ends lost 2 bases and 0 bases, in that order; junction bases with no gene match: 2. Germline V lookup: CDR1 DFQATT, CDR2 SNEGSKA (reference sequence). This CDR3 region has 14 residues. For the CDR3, the DNA is TGCAGTGCTAGAAGACAGGGGACTAACTATGGCTACACCTTC. Its protein is CSARRQGTNYGYTF.

This clonotype has at least ten counts. The rearrangement joins TRBV2 to TRBJ1-5; 7 positions agree with TRBD1. Germline V gives CDR1 SNHLY, CDR2 FYNNEI. The CDR3 extends over 13 amino acids. V dropped 3 bases and J dropped 14; count of bases not matched to a gene: 10. CDR3 nucleotide sequence: TGTGCCAGCAGTGAGACAGGGACTCCTAAGGAGCATTTT. Translating it yields CASSETGTPKEHF.

As concerns this clonotype: A read error may be the cause here, since a much bigger clone is one base away. This rearrangement joins TRBV12-3 or TRBV12-4 to TRBJ1-2; 7 bases agree with TRBD1. V trimming: 4 bases; J trimming: 4 bases; junction bases outside the gene matches: 0. The CDR3 runs to 12 residues. The DNA of the CDR3 is TGTGCCAGCAGTTGGGACAGCTATGGCTACACCTTC. Amino acids: CASSWDSYGYTF.

The gene calls are TRBV7-9 and TRBJ1-6; D possibly corresponds to TRBD1 (5 bases). V lost 3 bases and J 9 bases, leaving 6 bases between the germline ends. This CDR3 has 12 amino acids. Germline V gives CDR1 SEHNR, CDR2 FQNEAQ (reference sequence). This CDR3 reads CASSFGTSPLHF. DNA of the CDR3: TGTGCCAGCAGCTTCGGGACTTCACCCCTCCACTTT. The whole variable domain, remainder taken from reference TRBV7-9 and TRBJ1-6, is DTGVSQNPRHKITKRGQNVTFRCDPISEHNRLYWYRQTLGQGPEFLTYFQNEAQLEKSRLLSDRFSAERPKGSFSTLEIQRTEQGDSAMYLCASSFGTSPLHFGNGTRLTVT.

V and J are TRBV29-1 and TRBJ2-5, with D possibly TRBD2 on 5 matching bases. Germline V lookup: CDR1 SQVTM, CDR2 ANQGSEA. This CDR3 spans 14 amino acids. V was trimmed by 7 bases and J by 5 bases, leaving 20 bases between them. CDR3 amino acids: CSATRGSAGETQYF. The CDR3 bases are TGCAGCGCCACCCGGGGTAGCGCTGGGGAGACCCAGTACTTC. The whole variable domain, remainder taken from reference TRBV29-1 and TRBJ2-5, is SAVISQKPSRDICQRGTSLTIQCQVDSQVTMMFWYRQQPGQSLTLIATANQGSEATYESGFVIDKFPISRPNLTFSTLTVSNMSPEDSSIYLCSATRGSAGETQYFGPGTRLLVL.

This clonotype came up a few times. The rearrangement links TRBV6-1 to TRBJ1-5; D might be TRBD1 (5 bases). The CDR3 length is 14 residues. Trimming removed 2 bases from V and 4 bases from J, with 9 bases in between. From germline, CDR1 is MNHNS and CDR2 SASEGT. CDR3 loop: CASSEQGRNQPQHF. The CDR3 DNA follows: TGTGCCAGCAGTGAACAGGGTCGAAATCAGCCCCAGCATTTT.

This clonotype has just a few counts. The chain links TRBV7-8 to TRBJ1-5; 9 nucleotides line up with TRBD1. This CDR3 is 14 amino acids long. Germline CDR1 reads SGHVS; CDR2 reads FQNEAQ. V trimming: 5 bases; J trimming: 10 bases; junction bases outside the gene matches: 9. The CDR3 region has the DNA TGTGCCAGCAGCACCCGGGACAGGGTTCATCCCCAGCATTTT. Amino acids: CASSTRDRVHPQHF.

The genes are TRBV7-3 and TRBJ1-6, with a weak D call TRBD1 (5 bases). CDR1 and CDR2 (germline): SGHTA, FQGTGA. Trimming took off 2 bases at V and 11 bases at J, with 16 bases between the two ends. The CDR3 contains 15 residues. CDR3 sequence: CASSLVGGEGTPLHF. CDR3 in DNA: TGTGCCAGCAGCTTAGTCGGGGGAGAAGGGACACCCCTCCACTTT.

The gene calls are TRBV7-7 and TRBJ2-7; the D call may be TRBD1 or TRBD2 (5 bases each). This CDR3 spans 13 amino acids. The V gene's germline CDR1 is SSHAT and CDR2 FNYEAQ (reference sequence). The V gene lost 5 bases and the J gene lost 2 bases, with 10 bases spanning the gap. As DNA, the CDR3 is TGTGCCAGCAGCCAGGGACCTGCCTACGAGCAGTACTTC. As protein: CASSQGPAYEQYF.

This clonotype appeared many times. The rearrangement links TRBV4-1 to TRBJ2-7; 10 bases line up with TRBD2. Germline CDR1 reads MGHRA; CDR2 reads YSYEKL. This CDR3 is 15 amino acids long. Trimming took 0 bases from V and 11 from J; bases not matched to a gene: 10. This CDR3 reads CASSQDRVAGGPKYF. CDR3 nucleotides: TGCGCCAGCAGCCAAGATCGGGTAGCGGGGGGCCCTAAGTACTTC.

A few counts support this clonotype. V gene TRBV18 combines with J gene TRBJ2-1; tentatively, D is TRBD1 (6 bases). Germline CDR1 reads KGHSH; CDR2 reads LQKENI. The germline V and J ends were trimmed by 8 bases and 4 bases, with 15 bases remaining between them. The CDR3 contains 14 residues. The CDR3 protein is CASTVGQQYNEQFF. DNA of the CDR3: TGTGCCAGCACTGTTGGACAGCAGTACAATGAGCAGTTCTTC.

This sequence joins TRBV7-2 and TRBJ1-5, with D possibly being TRBD1 (5 bases). This CDR3 has 14 residues. Deletions cut 5 bases from V and 2 bases from J, with 10 bases between. Per germline, CDR1 SGHTA and CDR2 FQGNSA. The CDR3 spells CASSPVGGNQPQHF. The CDR3, as DNA: TGTGCCAGCAGCCCCGTGGGGGGCAATCAGCCCCAGCATTTT.

This clonotype was observed a few times. The CDR3 region is CASNERGLDEQFF. The CDR3 DNA reads TGTGCCAGCAACGAAAGGGGGTTGGATGAGCAGTTCTTC. The chain recombines TRBV27 with TRBJ2-1, with D possibly matching TRBD1 (6 bases). The germline gives CDR1 MNHEY, CDR2 SMNVEV (reference sequence). Trimming removed 7 bases at V and 8 bases at J, with 15 bases between. The CDR3 totals 13 residues.

This clonotype was counted a few times. This chain joins TRBV11-1 and TRBJ2-7; tentatively, D is TRBD1 (5 bases). With 0 bases removed from V and 1 base from J, the gap between germline ends came to 7 bases. Germline CDR1 SGHAT, CDR2 FQDESV (reference sequence). The CDR3 is 14 amino acids. CDR3 loop: CASSLARTSYEQYV. CDR3 nucleotides: TGTGCCAGCAGCTTAGCTAGGACATCCTACGAGCAGTACGTC.